This entry lists 4 T cell receptor beta chains sequenced from one sample in a study of cytomegalovirus exposure and HLA in healthy donors. In the PCR, 60 Vbeta and 13 Jbeta primers were used. Clones were sequenced by immunoSEQ multiplex PCR, and TCRdb holds only the in-frame ones, with some missing. The repertoire holds some 150,000 clones, with around 80% as singletons. Input material: PBMCs. Every receptor here comes from a middle-aged man in good health and CMV-seronegative.

The table lists this clone with a count of one. This sequence joins TRBV7-2 and TRBJ1-1; D remains ambiguous. This CDR3 has 14 residues. Germline V gene lookup returns CDR1 SGHTA and CDR2 FQGNSA. Trimming removed 2 bases from V and 1 base from J, with 8 bases in between. The CDR3 region has the DNA TGTGCCAGCAGCTTATTTCAGGCGAACACTGAAGCTTTCTTT. Its protein product is CASSLFQANTEAFF. Using reference TRBV7-2 and TRBJ1-1 for the parts outside the CDR3, the full variable domain is GAGVSQSPSNKVTEKGKDVELRCDPISGHTALYWYRQSLGQGLEFLIYFQGNSAPDKSGLPSDRFSAERTGGSVSTLTIQRTQQEDSAVYLCASSLFQANTEAFFGQGTRLTVV.

This chain connects TRBV6-5 to TRBJ1-3, with 9 bases that match TRBD1. With 2 bases clipped from V and 4 bases from J, the junction kept 3 bases outside the gene matches. The length of the CDR3 is 15 residues. Germline CDR1 MNHEY, CDR2 SVGAGI. The CDR3 loop is CASSYQDRGGNTIYF. In DNA, the CDR3 is TGTGCCAGCAGTTACCAGGACAGGGGAGGAAACACCATATATTTT.

This clone showed up just once. J is TRBJ1-5 and V is TRBV19; D perhaps matches TRBD1 (6 bases). In germline, CDR1 is LNHDA, CDR2 SQIVND (reference sequence). This CDR3 contains 14 residues. V was shortened by 4 bases and J by 4 bases, with 11 bases between the two germline ends. The CDR3 nucleotides read TGTGCCAGTAGTAATTGGGGGCTGAATCAGCCCCAGCATTTT. Its translation is CASSNWGLNQPQHF.

As for this clone: Other nucleotide sequences from this sample produce the same CDR3. The V gene is TRBV4-1, the J gene TRBJ2-7; possible D gene TRBD1, 5 bases. CDR3 length: 14 residues. Trimming took 0 bases from V and 1 from J, leaving 7 bases between them. Germline V gene lookup returns CDR1 MGHRA and CDR2 YSYEKL. Written as DNA, the CDR3 is TGCGCCAGCAGCCAAGATCCAGGGTCCTACGAGCAGTACTTC. This codes for CASSQDPGSYEQYF.